These 7 T cell receptor beta chains were all obtained from the same sample, sequenced in a study of T cell clones after liver transplantation (dated by TCRdb to between 2017 and 2020). The protocol used for the library was the immunoSEQ multiplex PCR assay. This immuneACCESS table, as held by TCRdb, lists in-frame sequences with V and J called but not all clones. Of the missing ones, under half trace to an unresolved V gene in checked studies; the others have no known cause. The sample data list 70,000 to 95,000 clones, and less than 85% of these were observed just once. The ten most abundant clones make up roughly 2.8% of the sample. The sequenced sample was CD4+ T cells from blood, obtained at the 22-month timepoint. These receptors came from a human patient who received a liver transplant. Following a transplant, a fraction of the T cells may be traceable to the graft donor.

This chain joins TRBV28 and TRBJ1-5; maybe TRBD1 (6 bases). The CDR3 is 16 amino acids. Trimming removed 7 bases at V and 1 base at J, with 17 bases between. In germline, CDR1 is MDHEN, CDR2 SYDVKM. The CDR3 DNA reads as TGTGCCAGCAAAGAAGGGGGGGCACGGAGCAATCAGCCCCAGCATTTT. The encoded protein is CASKEGGARSNQPQHF.

V and J are TRBV15 and TRBJ2-7; D is unresolved. V lost 0 bases, J lost 0 bases, and 6 bases lay in between. The germline CDR1 and CDR2 sequences are LNHNV and YYDKDF (reference sequence). The length of the CDR3 is 14 residues. The CDR3 spells CATSRDSVSYEQYF. The CDR3 region has the DNA TGTGCCACCAGCAGAGATTCAGTCTCCTACGAGCAGTACTTC.

The chain combines TRBV18 with TRBJ2-1; the D is unclear. The CDR3 runs 15 residues. The germline CDR1 and CDR2 sequences are KGHSH and LQKENI. V dropped 4 bases and J dropped 7 bases, with 17 bases sitting between them. The CDR3 protein is CASSQQPTGGNEQFF. CDR3 in DNA: TGTGCCAGCTCACAACAACCCACTGGTGGGAATGAGCAGTTCTTC.

The rearrangement links TRBV4-1 to TRBJ1-6, with TRBD1 as a possible D gene (5 bases). The V end was cut by 0 bases, the J end by 8 bases, with 8 bases between. The CDR3 spans 14 residues. In germline, CDR1 is MGHRA, CDR2 YSYEKL. The CDR3 loop is CASSQDGGDSPLHF. In DNA, the CDR3 is TGCGCCAGCAGCCAAGATGGGGGGGATTCACCCCTCCACTTT.

V gene TRBV20-1 combines with J gene TRBJ1-1; tentative D call: TRBD1 (5 bases). Germline V gene lookup returns CDR1 DFQATT and CDR2 SNEGSKA (reference sequence). CDR3 length: 11 amino acids. V lost 3 bases and J 11 bases, leaving 13 bases between the germline ends. CDR3 loop: CSARGGSLAFF. In nucleotides, the CDR3 is TGCAGTGCTAGGGGGGGGTCATTGGCTTTCTTT.

The chain links TRBV10-3 to TRBJ2-1, with 12 bases matching TRBD2. With 5 bases clipped from V and 0 bases from J, the junction kept 5 bases outside the gene matches. The length of the CDR3 is 17 residues. CDR1 and CDR2 (germline): ENHRY, SYGVKD. The CDR3 coding sequence is TGTGCCATCAGTAGGACTAGCGGGACGAGCTCCTACAATGAGCAGTTCTTC. Its protein is CAISRTSGTSSYNEQFF.

This clone was picked up one time. The rearrangement joins TRBV27 to TRBJ2-7; TRBD1 agrees at 10 bases. Germline CDR1 and CDR2: MNHEY and SMNVEV (reference sequence). The CDR3 length is 15 residues. V lost 5 bases to trimming and J lost 6 bases; unmatched junction nucleotides: 10. The CDR3 DNA sequence: TGTGCCAGCAGTACCTCCGGGACAGGGGTCAGCGAGCAGTACTTC. Translated, it gives CASSTSGTGVSEQYF.